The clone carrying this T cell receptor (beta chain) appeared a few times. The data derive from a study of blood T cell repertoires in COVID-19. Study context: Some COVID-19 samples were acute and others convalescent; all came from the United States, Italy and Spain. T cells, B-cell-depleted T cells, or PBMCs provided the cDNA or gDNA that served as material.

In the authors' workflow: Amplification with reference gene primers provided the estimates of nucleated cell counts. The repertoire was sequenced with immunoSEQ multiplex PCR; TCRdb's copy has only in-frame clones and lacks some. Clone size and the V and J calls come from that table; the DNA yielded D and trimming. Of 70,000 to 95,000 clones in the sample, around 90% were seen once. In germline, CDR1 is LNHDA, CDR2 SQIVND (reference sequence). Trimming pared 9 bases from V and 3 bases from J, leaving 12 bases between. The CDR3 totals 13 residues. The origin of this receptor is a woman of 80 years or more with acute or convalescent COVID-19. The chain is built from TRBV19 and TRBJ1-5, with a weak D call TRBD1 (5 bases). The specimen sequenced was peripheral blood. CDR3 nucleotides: TGTGCCAGCTCGGACAATGCCAATCAGCCCCAGCATTTT. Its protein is CASSDNANQPQHF.